Listed here are 5 T cell receptor beta chains from one sample, sequenced in a study of blood T cell repertoires in COVID-19. Here immunoSEQ multiplex PCR was the method, and the copy in TCRdb shows in-frame clones only, minus some. The table includes a few hundred thousand clones, around 87% detected once. Sequencing input: PBMCs or T cells enriched from blood (not recorded which). These receptors were taken from a man aged 25-40 years who had recovered from COVID-19.

There are a few counts of this clone. This sequence joins TRBV7-2 and TRBJ2-7; 15 nucleotides match TRBD2. V lost 5 bases, J lost 3 bases, and 5 bases stayed unmatched. CDR1 is SGHTA and CDR2 is FQGNSA in the germline V gene. There are 16 residues in the CDR3. The CDR3 nucleotides read TGTGCCAGCAGCCCGGGACTAGCGGGAGGCATCTACGAGCAGTACTTC. Protein: CASSPGLAGGIYEQYF. The variable domain in full, completed from reference TRBV7-2 and TRBJ2-7, reads GAGVSQSPSNKVTEKGKDVELRCDPISGHTALYWYRQSLGQGLEFLIYFQGNSAPDKSGLPSDRFSAERTGGSVSTLTIQRTQQEDSAVYLCASSPGLAGGIYEQYFGPGTRLTVT.

This clone has only a few counts. The chain combines TRBV4-1 with TRBJ2-2; 7 bases fit TRBD2. The germline gives CDR1 MGHRA, CDR2 YSYEKL. There are 14 residues in the CDR3. The V gene end was trimmed by 4 bases and the J gene end by 7 bases; junction bases not matched to a gene: 6. Written as DNA, the CDR3 is TGCGCCAGCAGCCGGGCGGGAGCGATCGGGGAGCTGTTTTTT. It translates to CASSRAGAIGELFF.

CDR3 nucleotide sequence: TGTGCCAGTAGTTCGGGACAGTATCGCTCAGATACGCAGTATTTT. This codes for CASSSGQYRSDTQYF. This rearrangement joins TRBV19 to TRBJ2-3; 7 bases match TRBD1. The V segment lost 5 bases and the J segment 4 bases; nucleotides outside the gene matches: 9. The length of the CDR3 is 15 residues. Germline V gives CDR1 LNHDA, CDR2 SQIVND (reference sequence).

CDR3 sequence (DNA): TGTGCCAGCAGCTTGGGGGGCCGCTACGAGCAGTACTTC. It is translated as CASSLGGRYEQYF. The J gene is TRBJ2-7, the V gene TRBV5-8; D may be TRBD1 (5 bases). CDR1 SGHTS and CDR2 YDEGEE come from the germline V gene. With 0 bases removed from V and 3 bases from J, the gap between germline ends came to 7 bases. This CDR3 is 13 amino acids long.

CDR3 residues: CASSFGHSGILTGELFF. Here the CDR3 DNA reads TGTGCCAGCAGCTTTGGTCATAGCGGGATTTTAACCGGGGAGCTGTTTTTT. The V call is TRBV5-4, the J call TRBJ2-2, with 8 bases fitting TRBD2. CDR3 length equals 17 residues. Looked up from germline, CDR1 is SGHNT and CDR2 is YYREEE (reference sequence). J was trimmed by 5 bases and V by 2 bases; bases with no gene match: 11.